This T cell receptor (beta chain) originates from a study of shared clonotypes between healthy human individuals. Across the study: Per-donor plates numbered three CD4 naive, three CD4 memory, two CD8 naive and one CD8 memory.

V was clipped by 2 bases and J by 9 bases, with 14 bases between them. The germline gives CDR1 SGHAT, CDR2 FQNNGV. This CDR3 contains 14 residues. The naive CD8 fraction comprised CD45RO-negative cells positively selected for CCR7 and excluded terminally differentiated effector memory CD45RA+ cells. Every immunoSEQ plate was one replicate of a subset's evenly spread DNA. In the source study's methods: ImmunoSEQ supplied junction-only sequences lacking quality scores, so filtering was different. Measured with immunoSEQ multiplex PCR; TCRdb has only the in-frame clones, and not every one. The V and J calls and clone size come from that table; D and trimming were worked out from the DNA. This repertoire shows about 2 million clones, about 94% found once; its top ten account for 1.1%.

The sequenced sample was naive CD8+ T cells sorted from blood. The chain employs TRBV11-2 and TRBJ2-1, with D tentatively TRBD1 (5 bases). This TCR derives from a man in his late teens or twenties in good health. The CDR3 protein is CASSLIGVDGEQFF. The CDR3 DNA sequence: TGTGCCAGCAGCTTAATAGGGGTAGACGGTGAGCAGTTCTTC.